This T cell receptor (beta chain) came from a study of identical twins. CDR1 is MNHEY and CDR2 is SMNVEV in the germline V gene (reference sequence). This CDR3 is 16 amino acids long. V was clipped by 5 bases and J by 7 bases, with 22 bases between them. About this clonotype: No antigen is known for it.

Template switching, a step in the protocol, added a universal primer site, and cDNA carried unique molecular identifiers. TCRdb recomputed calls from the 5' RACE reads with MiXCR, one row per CDR3 protein. The sample lists 450,000 or so distinct CDR3 sequences, 12% to 15% seen once, with roughly 0.56% in the top ten. Study results and caveats: Modeled out-of-frame TCR alpha sharing in monozygotic twins fell below observed levels. Analyses based on zero insertions could be partly confounded by invariant MAIT and iNKT cells. Carriage of fewer insertions was seen in abundant cord blood beta clonotypes, whereas memory repertoires showed none.

This same sample was also taken into another study, of yellow fever vaccine responses in identical twins.

The J gene is TRBJ2-3, the V gene TRBV27; D unclear. This receptor was obtained from a woman younger than 30 in good health. The sample taken for sequencing was CD4+ T cells sorted from blood. CDR3 sequence reads: CASSTHYFPEPNTQYF. CDR3 DNA: TGTGCCAGCAGTACTCACTATTTCCCGGAACCTAATACGCAGTATTTT.